Below are 16 T cell receptor beta chains sequenced from a single sample in a study of tumor-infiltrating lymphocytes in primary liver carcinoma. A primer in the constant region served to generate TCR beta cDNA from approximately 500 ng of total RNA. Researchers made the TCR beta libraries by running three nested multiplex PCR rounds with slightly modified ARM-PCR. PCR rounds one and two used TRBV1-TRBV30 forward primers with a C-beta reverse primer for around 9 cycles each. TCRdb ran MiXCR on the multiplex PCR reads and lists one entry per CDR3 protein. The sample holds a few hundred thousand distinct CDR3 sequences, roughly three fifths seen once. Extraction also yielded germline DNA, while blood RNA was obtained from unsorted whole blood. The sample comprised peripheral blood. Every receptor here comes from a woman in her 30s with primary liver carcinoma and hepatitis B virus infection.

V gene TRBV30 combines with J gene TRBJ1-6; no clear D. The CDR3 spans 12 residues. Germline V gene lookup returns CDR1 GTSNPN and CDR2 SVGIG (reference sequence). Trimming removed 4 bases from V and 8 bases from J, with 9 bases in between. CDR3 amino acids: CAWNREYSPLHF. The CDR3 DNA reads as TGTGCCTGGAATAGGGAGTATTCACCCCTCCACTTT.

For this clonotype: This CDR3 is missing its conserved last phenylalanine or tryptophan, likely due to a read error. J is TRBJ2-1 and V is TRBV7-8; the D is unclear. Trimming took off 0 bases at V and 9 bases at J, with 9 bases between the two ends. The CDR3 consists of 13 residues. Germline loops: CDR1 SGHVS, CDR2 FQNEAQ. CDR3 region: CASSLALSTEQFS. The CDR3 region has the DNA TGTGCCAGCAGCTTAGCGCTCTCTACTGAGCAGTTCTCC.

In regard to this clonotype: With a much larger clone just one base away, this may be a read error. The chain is built from TRBV6-2 or TRBV6-3 and TRBJ1-2; 8 bases are shared with TRBD1. This CDR3 is 15 amino acids long. In germline, CDR1 is MNHEY, CDR2 SVGEGT. DNA of the CDR3: TGTGCCAGCAGCGGACACGGACAGGGAGGCTATAGCTACACCTTC. Protein: CASSGHGQGGYSYTF.

The rearrangement joins TRBV7-8 to TRBJ2-3; possibly TRBD2 for D (6 bases). The CDR3 spans 14 residues. The V end lost 4 bases, the J end lost 5 bases, and 13 bases lay between the germline ends. Germline V lookup: CDR1 SGHVS, CDR2 FQNEAQ. CDR3 nucleotides: TGTGCCAGCAGCTACTGGGACTCCATAGATACGCAGTATTTT. Encoded protein: CASSYWDSIDTQYF.

The chain has TRBV6-6 and TRBJ1-2; no reliable D call. Trimming removed 6 bases at V and 6 bases at J, with 20 bases between. CDR1 is MNHNY, CDR2 SVGAGI, per germline (reference sequence). This CDR3 contains 15 residues. The CDR3 region has the DNA TGTGCCAGCAGCCTCGGGCACGGGCCTTTGGATGGCTACACCTTC. Translated: CASSLGHGPLDGYTF.

Turning to this clonotype: This sequence may be a read error, since a much larger clone differs from it by one base. The chain is built from TRBV4-3 and TRBJ2-3, with D perhaps matching TRBD2 (6 bases). CDR1 and CDR2 from the germline V gene are LGHNA and YSLEER. The CDR3 sequence is 15 residues long. V was pared by 4 bases and J by 5 bases, with 16 bases between. CDR3 in amino acids: CASSPPGQGLDTQYF. The DNA for the CDR3 is TGCGCCAGCAGCCCCCCCGGGCAGGGACTAGATACGCAGTATTTT.

In its sample, this clonotype was seen a few times. The rearrangement uses TRBV13 and TRBJ2-1; 7 bases align to TRBD1. V shed 5 bases and J 6 bases; nucleotides not matched to a gene: 7. This CDR3 region has 14 residues. CDR1 and CDR2 (germline): PRHDT, FYEKMQ (reference sequence). CDR3 region: CASSPLYRGNEQFF. As DNA, the CDR3 is TGTGCCAGCAGCCCCCTCTACAGGGGCAATGAGCAGTTCTTC.

In regard to this clonotype: A much larger clone is a single base away; this may be a read error. The chain links TRBV29-1 to TRBJ2-1, with TRBD1 identical over 7 bases. The germline V gene encodes CDR1 SQVTM and CDR2 ANQGSEA. The CDR3 is made up of 13 amino acids. The chain's CDR3 is CGAETGWYNEQSF. CDR3 bases: TGCGGCGCCGAGACAGGGTGGTACAATGAGCAGTCCTTC.

Notes on this clonotype: A much larger clone is a single base away; this may be a read error. The CDR3 region is CASHYLVGGSRDTQYF. The CDR3 DNA follows: TGTGCCAGCCATTACCTAGTGGGAGGTTCGAGAGATACGCAGTATTTT. The V call is TRBV6-2 or TRBV6-3, the J call TRBJ2-3, with D possibly TRBD2 on 6 matching bases. The V gene's germline CDR1 is MNHEY and CDR2 SVGEGT. CDR3 size: 16 residues. Between the trimmed V and J ends, which lost 8 bases and 5 bases, there was a span of 23 bases.

The chain recombines TRBV12-3 or TRBV12-4 with TRBJ2-6; D remains ambiguous. Trimming stripped 7 bases from V and 1 base from J, with 11 bases between. The CDR3 runs 15 residues. The CDR3 sequence: CASTHFQSGANVLTF. In DNA, the CDR3 is TGTGCCAGCACCCACTTCCAATCTGGGGCCAACGTCCTGACTTTC.

V gene TRBV12-3 or TRBV12-4 combines with J gene TRBJ1-3; D call uncertain. Trimming cost V 3 bases and J 5 bases, with 5 bases left between them. The CDR3 extends over 12 amino acids. CDR3 protein: CASSFYRNTIYF. As DNA, the CDR3 is TGTGCCAGCAGTTTTTACAGAAACACCATATATTTT.

This clonotype was detected once. Since a much larger clone is just one base distant, this may be a read error. J is TRBJ2-7 and V is TRBV12-5, with a possible D match to TRBD2 (6 bases). CDR1 is LGHNT and CDR2 is FRNRAP in the germline V gene. The CDR3 totals 13 residues. CDR3 region: CASGLGTNYGQYF. CDR3 sequence (DNA): TGTGCTAGTGGTTTGGGGACTAACTACGGGCAGTACTTC.

Only one count was recorded for this clonotype. A much larger clone differs by one base, so this may be a read error. The chain recombines TRBV4-2 with TRBJ2-7, with D unresolved. Germline V gene lookup returns CDR1 LGHNA and CDR2 YNFKEQ. The CDR3 contains 13 residues. The V end was cut by 4 bases, the J end by 6 bases, with 13 bases between. This chain's CDR3 is CASSRGTGREQYF. As DNA, the CDR3 is TGTGCCAGCAGCCGAGGAACCGGCCGCGAGCAGTACTTC.

The rearrangement links TRBV24-1 to TRBJ2-5, with D possibly called TRBD1 or TRBD2 (5 bases each). This CDR3 comprises 14 residues. The V and J ends lost 5 bases and 3 bases respectively, with 12 bases between them. Per germline, CDR1 KGHDR and CDR2 SFDVKD. The CDR3 is CATSAGAVKETQYF. CDR3 in DNA: TGTGCCACCAGTGCCGGGGCCGTCAAAGAGACCCAGTACTTC.

About this clonotype: A read error is possible here, since a much larger clone lies one base away. J is TRBJ2-1 and V is TRBV12-3 or TRBV12-4; D is unclear. Trimming pared 3 bases from V and 8 bases from J, leaving 5 bases between. The length of the CDR3 is 11 residues. CDR3 residues: CASSFAYEQFF. The CDR3 bases are TGTGCCAGCAGTTTCGCCTATGAGCAGTTCTTC.

Concerning this clonotype itself: This sequence may be a read error, since a much larger clone differs from it by one base. V and J are TRBV11-3 and TRBJ2-1, with 11 bases that match TRBD2. The ends lost 1 base at V and 7 bases at J; junction bases unmatched: 12. This CDR3 contains 18 residues. CDR1 and CDR2 (germline): SGHNT, YENEEA. CDR3 loop: CASSLGGSGGARLNEQFF. In DNA, the CDR3 is TGTGCCAGCAGCTTAGGAGGTAGCGGGGGGGCCCGGCTTAATGAGCAGTTCTTC.